These 28 T cell receptor beta chains came from one sample sequenced in a study of T cell changes during pregnancy in multiple sclerosis. Here immunoSEQ multiplex PCR was the method, and the copy in TCRdb shows in-frame clones only, minus some. Of more than 95,000 clones detected, around 94% appear once; the ten largest clones hold about 0.89%. The sequencing used peripheral blood, collected after pregnancy. These receptors were collected from a female donor with multiple sclerosis, enrolled in a pregnancy study.

V gene TRBV7-9 combines with J gene TRBJ1-2, with D perhaps matching TRBD1 (5 bases). Between the trimmed V and J ends, which lost 3 bases and 7 bases, there was a span of 12 bases. CDR1 is SEHNR, CDR2 FQNEAQ, per germline (reference sequence). The CDR3 covers 13 residues. In DNA form, the CDR3 reads TGTGCCAGCAGCTTTGATGGGGGAGGTGGCTACACCTTC. Its translation: CASSFDGGGGYTF.

The J gene is TRBJ1-1, the V gene TRBV4-1; D is unclear. V was shortened by 0 bases and J by 1 base, with 6 bases between the two germline ends. Germline CDR1 and CDR2: MGHRA and YSYEKL. The CDR3 totals 14 residues. CDR3 protein: CASSQDLANTEAFF. DNA of the CDR3: TGCGCCAGCAGCCAAGATTTGGCGAACACTGAAGCTTTCTTT.

The chain is built from TRBV9 and TRBJ2-5, with 7 bases fitting TRBD1. After removal of 3 bases from V and 9 bases from J, the junction contained 14 bases not matched to a gene. CDR1 is SGDLS, CDR2 YYNGEE, per germline. The CDR3 has 15 amino acids. The CDR3 DNA is TGTGCCAGCAGCGCCACAGGGGCCCCAGCAGGGGCCCAGTACTTC. This codes for CASSATGAPAGAQYF.

The chain joins TRBV29-1 to TRBJ2-5, with 8 bases aligning to TRBD2. From germline, CDR1 is SQVTM and CDR2 ANQGSEA. V dropped 4 bases and J dropped 1; count of bases not matched to a gene: 8. The CDR3 is 15 amino acids. The CDR3 loop reads CSVGPPGGGQETQYF. CDR3 in DNA: TGCAGCGTTGGGCCCCCCGGGGGGGGCCAAGAGACCCAGTACTTC.

Only one count was recorded for this clone. This sequence joins TRBV6-1 and TRBJ2-1; 8 bases line up with TRBD2. Germline values: CDR1 MNHNS, CDR2 SASEGT. Unmatched junction bases numbered 8, after V lost 6 bases and J lost 7 bases. The CDR3 extends over 14 amino acids. CDR3 protein: CASRSSGSTNEQFF. CDR3 bases: TGTGCCAGCAGGTCAAGCGGGAGCACTAATGAGCAGTTCTTC.

J is TRBJ1-6 and V is TRBV2; D gene ambiguous. The CDR3 totals 12 residues. V lost 8 bases to trimming and J lost 12 bases, with 14 bases between them. Germline CDR1 is SNHLY and CDR2 is FYNNEI. CDR3 coding DNA: TGTGCCAGCGACGCTGGAGGGTTACCCCTCCACTTT. It is translated as CASDAGGLPLHF.

The chain employs TRBV28 and TRBJ2-7, with TRBD1 matching 7 bases. Trimming at V came to 6 bases and at J to 2 bases, leaving 7 bases not matched to a gene. Germline CDR1 reads MDHEN; CDR2 reads SYDVKM. This CDR3 contains 14 residues. CDR3 nucleotides: TGTGCCAGCAGACGGACAGGAGATACCTACGAGCAGTACTTC. Translated: CASRRTGDTYEQYF. The whole variable domain, filled in from reference TRBV28 and TRBJ2-7, reads DVKVTQSSRYLVKRTGEKVFLECVQDMDHENMFWYRQDPGLGLRLIYFSYDVKMKEKGDIPEGYSVSREKKERFSLILESASTNQTSMYLCASRRTGDTYEQYFGPGTRLTVT.

V usage is TRBV10-3 and J usage is TRBJ2-1; the match to TRBD2 covers 15 bases. V shed 0 bases and J 12 bases; nucleotides not matched to a gene: 6. Germline V gene lookup returns CDR1 ENHRY and CDR2 SYGVKD. This CDR3 has 16 amino acids. In DNA form, the CDR3 reads TGTGCCATCAGTGAGTCTGGACTAGCGGGAGGGCCGGGGCAGTTCTTC. This gives the protein CAISESGLAGGPGQFF.

This clone was picked up one time. V is TRBV2 and J is TRBJ1-4; D possibly corresponds to TRBD1 (5 bases). CDR3 length equals 12 residues. The V gene's germline CDR1 is SNHLY and CDR2 FYNNEI. Trimming left V 7 bases short and J 8 bases short, with 11 bases between. In DNA, the CDR3 is TGTGCCAGCACCACCTACAGGGAAAAACTGTTTTTT. It encodes CASTTYREKLFF.

This rearrangement joins TRBV19 to TRBJ1-1; D is unresolved. V lost 6 bases to trimming and J lost 1 base, with 9 bases between them. Germline loops: CDR1 LNHDA, CDR2 SQIVND (reference sequence). The CDR3 sequence is 13 residues long. CDR3 protein: CASRTQPNTEAFF. CDR3 in DNA: TGTGCCAGTAGAACACAGCCGAACACTGAAGCTTTCTTT.

CDR3 residues: CASSKFRDSVYSNQPQHF. CDR3 in DNA: TGTGCTAGTAGTAAATTCCGGGACAGCGTTTATAGCAATCAGCCCCAGCATTTT. The V gene is TRBV12-5, the J gene TRBJ1-5, with 7 nucleotides matching TRBD1. CDR3 size: 18 residues. V gave up 8 bases and J gave up 0 bases; unmatched junction bases: 16. CDR1 LGHNT and CDR2 FRNRAP come from the germline V gene.

This clone was seen a single time. The chain employs TRBV7-2 and TRBJ2-7; 9 bases match TRBD2. The length of the CDR3 is 17 residues. Germline-derived CDR1 and CDR2 are SGHTA and FQGNSA. The J segment lost 2 bases and the V segment lost 1 base, leaving 9 bases of the junction unmatched. The CDR3 region is CASSLEASGTQTYEQYF. The CDR3 DNA sequence: TGTGCCAGCAGCTTAGAGGCTAGCGGGACTCAAACCTACGAGCAGTACTTC. The whole variable domain, filled in from reference TRBV7-2 and TRBJ2-7, reads GAGVSQSPSNKVTEKGKDVELRCDPISGHTALYWYRQSLGQGLEFLIYFQGNSAPDKSGLPSDRFSAERTGGSVSTLTIQRTQQEDSAVYLCASSLEASGTQTYEQYFGPGTRLTVT.

Concerning this clone: This sample also contains other DNA sequences that code for the same CDR3. The chain combines TRBV7-8 with TRBJ2-2; tentatively, D is TRBD1 (7 bases). The V end lost 2 bases, the J end lost 4 bases, and 14 bases lay between the germline ends. Per germline, CDR1 SGHVS and CDR2 FQNEAQ. There are 16 residues in the CDR3. Here the CDR3 DNA reads TGTGCCAGCAGCTTAAAGAGACAGGGAGGCACCGGGGAGCTGTTTTTT. Protein sequence: CASSLKRQGGTGELFF. Looking up the rest from reference TRBV7-8 and TRBJ2-2 gives the full variable domain: GAGVSQSPRYKVAKRGQDVALRCDPISGHVSLFWYQQALGQGPEFLTYFQNEAQLDKSGLPSDRFFAERPEGSVSTLKIQRTQQEDSAVYLCASSLKRQGGTGELFFGEGSRLTVL.

The chain is built from TRBV6-5 and TRBJ2-7; possibly TRBD1 for D (6 bases). V lost 5 bases to trimming and J lost 5 bases, with 10 bases between them. Germline CDR1 MNHEY, CDR2 SVGAGI. CDR3 length: 12 amino acids. CDR3 in amino acids: CASSNRVDEQYF. The CDR3 DNA follows: TGTGCCAGCAGTAACAGGGTCGACGAGCAGTACTTC.

The chain combines TRBV10-3 with TRBJ2-1; 9 bases align to TRBD1. Germline V gene data show CDR1 as ENHRY and CDR2 as SYGVKD. CDR3 size: 13 residues. Germline trimming cut 11 bases from V and 4 bases from J; bases unmatched to any gene: 6. The CDR3 DNA reads as TGTGCCGGTGGGGGACAGGGATACAATGAGCAGTTCTTC. Translated: CAGGGQGYNEQFF.

This chain links TRBV2 with TRBJ2-7; D is possibly TRBD2 (6 bases). Trimming took 7 bases from V and 6 from J, leaving 13 bases between them. The CDR3 is 12 amino acids. Germline assignment: CDR1 SNHLY and CDR2 FYNNEI. CDR3 nucleotide sequence: TGTGCCAGCAAAGGGACTGGCTTCGAGCAGTACTTC. Its translation: CASKGTGFEQYF.

J is TRBJ1-1 and V is TRBV28, with TRBD1 matching 7 bases. Trimming at V came to 6 bases and at J to 1 base, leaving 2 bases not matched to a gene. CDR1 is MDHEN and CDR2 is SYDVKM in the germline V gene. This CDR3 is built from 13 residues. CDR3 sequence: CASRTGRNTEAFF. The CDR3, as DNA: TGTGCCAGCAGGACAGGGAGGAACACTGAAGCTTTCTTT.

The chain is built from TRBV10-1 and TRBJ1-5; D not resolved. V lost 3 bases to trimming and J lost 0 bases, with 3 bases between them. The CDR3 is made up of 13 amino acids. Looked up from germline, CDR1 is WNHNN and CDR2 is SYGVQD (reference sequence). CDR3 amino acids: CASSDNSNQPQHF. CDR3 coding DNA: TGCGCCAGCAGTGATAATAGCAATCAGCCCCAGCATTTT.

This clone appeared once. CDR3 in amino acids: CASSGPGHLWRTDTQYF. CDR3 sequence (DNA): TGTGCCAGCAGTGGACCGGGCCACCTATGGAGGACAGATACGCAGTATTTT. The gene calls are TRBV6-1 and TRBJ2-3; possibly TRBD2 for D (5 bases). The CDR3 is made up of 17 amino acids. Deletions cut 4 bases from V and 3 bases from J, with 20 bases between. The germline V gene encodes CDR1 MNHNS and CDR2 SASEGT.

The chain carries TRBV9 and TRBJ2-1, with 8 bases matching TRBD1. CDR1 is SGDLS, CDR2 YYNGEE, per germline. V lost 0 bases, J lost 3 bases, and 11 bases stayed unmatched. The CDR3 contains 18 residues. CDR3 amino acids: CASSVGAGGRLFYNEQFF. The CDR3 nucleotides are TGTGCCAGCAGCGTAGGAGCAGGGGGCCGTCTTTTCTACAATGAGCAGTTCTTC.

The rearrangement joins TRBV18 to TRBJ2-7, with 9 bases identical to TRBD1. The CDR3 has 17 residues. The germline gives CDR1 KGHSH, CDR2 LQKENI. Germline trimming cut 3 bases from V and 3 bases from J; bases unmatched to any gene: 12. The CDR3 sequence is CASSPKVQGAGYYEQYF. DNA for the CDR3: TGTGCCAGCTCACCGAAAGTACAGGGGGCGGGGTACTACGAGCAGTACTTC.

The V gene is TRBV6-1, the J gene TRBJ2-1, with D hard to call. The CDR3 is 12 residues long. In germline, CDR1 is MNHNS, CDR2 SASEGT. The V end was cut by 5 bases, the J end by 7 bases, with 9 bases between. CDR3 sequence (DNA): TGTGCCAGCAGTCACCCTAGAAATGAGCAGTTCTTC. Its protein product is CASSHPRNEQFF.

A remark on this clone: Within the sample, other DNA sequences also encode this same CDR3. The gene calls are TRBV7-3 and TRBJ1-1; D may be TRBD1 (5 bases). CDR3 size: 14 residues. The germline CDR1 and CDR2 sequences are SGHTA and FQGTGA. V dropped 3 bases and J dropped 0 bases, with 8 bases sitting between them. The CDR3 here is CASSLTALNTEAFF. CDR3 sequence (DNA): TGTGCCAGCAGCTTGACAGCTTTGAACACTGAAGCTTTCTTT.

V gene TRBV27 combines with J gene TRBJ2-3; 7 nucleotides match TRBD2. This CDR3 is 14 amino acids long. CDR1 is MNHEY and CDR2 is SMNVEV in the germline V gene (reference sequence). With V trimmed by 5 bases and J by 3 bases, 5 bases remained unmatched. Written as DNA, the CDR3 is TGTGCCAGCAGTCACGGGCGGGGGACAGATACGCAGTATTTT. It is translated as CASSHGRGTDTQYF.

The gene calls are TRBV7-9 and TRBJ2-1; D is possibly TRBD2 (6 bases). The CDR3 has 15 amino acids. Deletions cut 4 bases from V and 6 bases from J, with 16 bases between. Germline CDR1 reads SEHNR; CDR2 reads FQNEAQ (reference sequence). The CDR3 here is CASSYPGGSPNEQFF. Written as DNA, the CDR3 is TGTGCCAGCAGCTACCCCGGAGGGAGTCCCAATGAGCAGTTCTTC. The whole variable domain, filled in from reference TRBV7-9 and TRBJ2-1, reads DTGVSQNPRHKITKRGQNVTFRCDPISEHNRLYWYRQTLGQGPEFLTYFQNEAQLEKSRLLSDRFSAERPKGSFSTLEIQRTEQGDSAMYLCASSYPGGSPNEQFFGPGTRLTVL.

CDR3 bases: TGTGCCAGCAGTTTATATGTTCAGGGGGCGAACACCGGGGAGCTGTTTTTT. Translated: CASSLYVQGANTGELFF. V and J are TRBV28 and TRBJ2-2, with 7 bases lining up with TRBD1. Germline loops: CDR1 MDHEN, CDR2 SYDVKM. The CDR3 sequence is 17 residues long. Germline trimming cut 1 base from V and 0 bases from J; bases unmatched to any gene: 5.

The chain carries TRBV7-2 and TRBJ2-5; 8 bases are a match to TRBD1. Per the germline V gene, CDR1 is SGHTA and CDR2 is FQGNSA. The CDR3 is 14 amino acids. J was trimmed by 2 bases and V by 5 bases; bases with no gene match: 4. The CDR3 reads CASSPTGAQETQYF. Here the CDR3 DNA reads TGTGCCAGCAGCCCGACAGGGGCACAAGAGACCCAGTACTTC.

This chain connects TRBV15 to TRBJ1-5; 8 positions match TRBD1. The CDR3 extends over 15 amino acids. CDR1 and CDR2 (germline): LNHNV, YYDKDF (reference sequence). V shed 2 bases, J shed 3 bases, and the junction held 3 bases outside the gene matches. CDR3 sequence (DNA): TGTGCCACCAGCAGATTGACAGGGGACAATCAGCCCCAGCATTTT. Translation: CATSRLTGDNQPQHF.